One sample yielded the 15 T cell receptor beta chains listed below, sequenced in a study of T cell responses to AZD1222 COVID-19 vaccine. Only in-frame clones appear in the TCRdb table, and some are missing; sequencing was by immunoSEQ multiplex PCR. In the table there are 150,000 or so clones, about 92% of which are singletons. The sample consisted of peripheral blood, taken on day 0 of AZD1222 vaccination. The receptors shown here come from an adult in good health.

The chain joins TRBV7-9 to TRBJ2-3; a possible D gene is TRBD2 (5 bases). CDR3 size: 13 residues. The V gene's germline CDR1 is SEHNR and CDR2 FQNEAQ (reference sequence). V was trimmed by 5 bases and J by 6 bases, leaving 12 bases between them. Written as DNA, the CDR3 is TGTGCCAGCAGCCCAAGAGGGCCCGATACGCAGTATTTT. Its translation is CASSPRGPDTQYF. The full variable domain, completed using reference TRBV7-9 and TRBJ2-3, is DTGVSQNPRHKITKRGQNVTFRCDPISEHNRLYWYRQTLGQGPEFLTYFQNEAQLEKSRLLSDRFSAERPKGSFSTLEIQRTEQGDSAMYLCASSPRGPDTQYFGPGTRLTVL.

Notes on this clone: The junction does not match germline at one end; this may be a read error. The genes are TRBV5-4 and TRBJ2-2; TRBD2 aligns across 7 bases. The CDR3 is 14 residues long. Germline assignment: CDR1 SGHNT and CDR2 YYREEE (reference sequence). The CDR3 DNA reads as TGTGCCAGCAGCTTGGGGGACGTCAAGCGGGGAGCTGTTTTT. Amino acids: CASSLGDVKRGAVF.

Here the CDR3 reads CASSLGQGRASNTEAFF. The CDR3, as DNA: TGTGCCAGCAGCTTGGGGCAGGGGAGGGCCTCGAACACTGAAGCTTTCTTT. V usage is TRBV7-9 and J usage is TRBJ1-1, with D possibly being TRBD1 (6 bases). Germline-derived CDR1 and CDR2 are SEHNR and FQNEAQ (reference sequence). The CDR3 is made up of 17 amino acids. V was trimmed by 3 bases and J by 1 base, leaving 18 bases between them.

The V call is TRBV12-3 or TRBV12-4, the J call TRBJ1-2, with D uncertain. The CDR3 runs to 13 residues. Between the trimmed V and J ends, which lost 5 bases and 4 bases, there was a span of 11 bases. CDR3 region: CASSGDTPYGYTF. Written as DNA, the CDR3 is TGTGCCAGCAGTGGAGACACCCCCTATGGCTACACCTTC.

The chain combines TRBV12-3 or TRBV12-4 with TRBJ2-1; D call uncertain. This CDR3 has 11 amino acids. The V and J ends lost 2 bases and 4 bases respectively, with 0 bases between them. The CDR3 is CASSLYNEQFF. The CDR3 DNA reads as TGTGCCAGCAGTTTATACAATGAGCAGTTCTTC.

J is TRBJ1-2 and V is TRBV30; TRBD1 is a possible D gene (5 bases). Per germline, CDR1 GTSNPN and CDR2 SVGIG (reference sequence). CDR3 size: 14 residues. V was cut by 4 bases and J by 8 bases, with 20 bases left in between. The CDR3 sequence is CAWTDGRSRGGYTF. DNA for the CDR3: TGTGCCTGGACAGACGGACGGTCCCGGGGGGGCTACACCTTC.

The V gene is TRBV5-6, the J gene TRBJ1-6, with a tentative D call TRBD1 (5 bases). The CDR3 has 17 residues. CDR1 SGHDT and CDR2 YYEEEE come from the germline V gene. V lost 2 bases to trimming and J lost 6 bases, with 18 bases between them. This CDR3 is CASSFPTLTGANSPLHF. The CDR3 DNA reads as TGTGCCAGCAGCTTTCCTACCTTAACAGGCGCTAATTCACCCCTCCACTTT.

V gene TRBV6-6 combines with J gene TRBJ2-5; a weak D match, TRBD1 (5 bases). CDR3 length: 15 amino acids. Trimming shortened V by 0 bases and J by 3 bases, and 11 bases separated the two germline ends. Germline CDR1 reads MNHNY; CDR2 reads SVGAGI (reference sequence). The CDR3 DNA sequence: TGTGCCAGCAGTTACTCGAGGAGACAGAAAGAGACCCAGTACTTC. This translates into CASSYSRRQKETQYF.

CDR3 coding DNA: TGTGCCAGCACCGACAGGGGTTACGGGAATGAGCAGTTCTTC. Translating it yields CASTDRGYGNEQFF. V and J are TRBV6-5 and TRBJ2-1; 8 bases are a match to TRBD1. This CDR3 region has 14 residues. The germline V gene has CDR1 MNHEY and CDR2 SVGAGI. The V and J ends lost 7 bases and 7 bases, in that order; junction bases with no gene match: 9.

The chain combines TRBV18 with TRBJ1-1; possibly TRBD1 for D (6 bases). V shed 3 bases and J shed 1 base, with 12 bases lying between them. Germline V gene lookup returns CDR1 KGHSH and CDR2 LQKENI. There are 15 residues in the CDR3. CDR3 coding DNA: TGTGCCAGCTCACCCCGGGGGGGACAGAACACTGAAGCTTTCTTT. Translation: CASSPRGGQNTEAFF.

This chain connects TRBV6-6 to TRBJ2-7, with D unresolved. The CDR3 runs 11 residues. Germline V gene lookup returns CDR1 MNHNY and CDR2 SVGAGI (reference sequence). With 6 bases removed from V and 2 bases from J, the gap between germline ends came to 5 bases. The CDR3 region is CASRSTYEQYF. DNA for the CDR3: TGTGCCAGCAGAAGTACCTACGAGCAGTACTTC.

The J gene is TRBJ2-7, the V gene TRBV6-5; 7 bases line up with TRBD1. The CDR3 runs 14 residues. CDR1 and CDR2 (germline): MNHEY, SVGAGI. Trimming at V came to 7 bases and at J to 7 bases, leaving 13 bases not matched to a gene. CDR3 protein: CASNLRGTVGEQYF. The CDR3 nucleotides read TGTGCCAGCAACTTGAGGGGGACAGTGGGGGAGCAGTACTTC.

V is TRBV9 and J is TRBJ1-5, with D maybe TRBD1 (5 bases). V dropped 1 base and J dropped 7 bases, with 12 bases sitting between them. The germline gives CDR1 SGDLS, CDR2 YYNGEE. The CDR3 covers 14 residues. In nucleotides, the CDR3 is TGTGCCAGCAGCGTATCGGGGGAGGGACAGCCCCAGCATTTT. Its translation: CASSVSGEGQPQHF.

The rearrangement uses TRBV18 and TRBJ1-6; no firm D call. With 6 bases removed from V and 0 bases from J, the gap between germline ends came to 6 bases. CDR1 is KGHSH and CDR2 is LQKENI in the germline V gene. The CDR3 is 14 amino acids. The CDR3 DNA is TGTGCCAGCTCCACTCGCTCCTATAATTCACCCCTCCACTTT. This translates into CASSTRSYNSPLHF. The full variable domain, its missing parts supplied by reference TRBV18 and TRBJ1-6, is NAGVMQNPRHLVRRRGQEARLRCSPMKGHSHVYWYRQLPEEGLKFMVYLQKENIIDESGMPKERFSAEFPKEGPSILRIQQVVRGDSAAYFCASSTRSYNSPLHFGNGTRLTVT.

The chain combines TRBV27 with TRBJ2-1, with 8 positions matching TRBD2. The CDR3 consists of 16 residues. Germline lookup yields CDR1 MNHEY and CDR2 SMNVEV (reference sequence). V was clipped by 5 bases and J by 7 bases; unmatched bases: 13. The CDR3: CASSQHPGLVGNEQFF. The CDR3 DNA reads as TGTGCCAGCAGTCAGCATCCGGGACTAGTGGGAAATGAGCAGTTCTTC.